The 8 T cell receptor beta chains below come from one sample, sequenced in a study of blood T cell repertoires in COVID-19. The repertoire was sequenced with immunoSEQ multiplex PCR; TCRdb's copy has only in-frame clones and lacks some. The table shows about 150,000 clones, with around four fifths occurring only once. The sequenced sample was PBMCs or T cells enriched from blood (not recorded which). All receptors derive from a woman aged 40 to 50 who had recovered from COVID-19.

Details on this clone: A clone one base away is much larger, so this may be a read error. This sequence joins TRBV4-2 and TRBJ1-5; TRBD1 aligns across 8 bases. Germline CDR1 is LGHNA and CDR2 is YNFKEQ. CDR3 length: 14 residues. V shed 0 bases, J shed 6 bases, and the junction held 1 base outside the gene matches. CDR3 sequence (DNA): TGTGCCAGCAGCCAAGACAGGGGGCCTCAGCCCCAGCATTTT. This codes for CASSQDRGPQPQHF.

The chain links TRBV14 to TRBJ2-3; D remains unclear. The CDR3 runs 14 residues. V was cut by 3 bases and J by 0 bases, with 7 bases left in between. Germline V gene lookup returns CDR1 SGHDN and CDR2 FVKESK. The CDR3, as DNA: TGTGCCAGCAGCCAGATGAGGAGCACAGATACGCAGTATTTT. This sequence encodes CASSQMRSTDTQYF.

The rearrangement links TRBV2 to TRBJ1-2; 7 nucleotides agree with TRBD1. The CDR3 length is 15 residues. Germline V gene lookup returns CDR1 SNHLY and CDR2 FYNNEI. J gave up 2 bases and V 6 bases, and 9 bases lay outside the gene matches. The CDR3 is CASREATGTNYGYTF. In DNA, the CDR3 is TGTGCCAGCAGAGAGGCGACAGGGACAAACTATGGCTACACCTTC.

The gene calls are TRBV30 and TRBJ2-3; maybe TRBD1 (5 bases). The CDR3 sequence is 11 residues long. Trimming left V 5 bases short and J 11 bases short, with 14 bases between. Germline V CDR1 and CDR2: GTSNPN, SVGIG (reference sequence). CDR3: CAWRQRGRQYF. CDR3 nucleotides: TGTGCCTGGCGTCAAAGGGGCCGGCAGTATTTT.

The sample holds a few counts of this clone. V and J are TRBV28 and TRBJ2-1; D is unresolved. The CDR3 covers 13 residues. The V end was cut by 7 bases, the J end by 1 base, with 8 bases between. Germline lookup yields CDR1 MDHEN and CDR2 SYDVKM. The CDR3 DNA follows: TGTGCCAGCATGCGAGAATCCTACAATGAGCAGTTCTTC. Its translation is CASMRESYNEQFF.

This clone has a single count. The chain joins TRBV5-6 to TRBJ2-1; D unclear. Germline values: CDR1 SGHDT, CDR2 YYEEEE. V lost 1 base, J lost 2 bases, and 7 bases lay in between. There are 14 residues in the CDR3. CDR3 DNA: TGTGCCAGCAGCTTGTCAGACACCTACAATGAGCAGTTCTTC. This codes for CASSLSDTYNEQFF.

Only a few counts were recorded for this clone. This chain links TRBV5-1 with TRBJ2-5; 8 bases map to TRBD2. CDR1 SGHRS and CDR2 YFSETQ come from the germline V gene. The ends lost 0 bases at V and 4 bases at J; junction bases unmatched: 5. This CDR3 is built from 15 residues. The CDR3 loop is CASSLAAGEGETQYF. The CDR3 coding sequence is TGCGCCAGCAGCTTGGCAGCGGGAGAGGGAGAGACCCAGTACTTC.

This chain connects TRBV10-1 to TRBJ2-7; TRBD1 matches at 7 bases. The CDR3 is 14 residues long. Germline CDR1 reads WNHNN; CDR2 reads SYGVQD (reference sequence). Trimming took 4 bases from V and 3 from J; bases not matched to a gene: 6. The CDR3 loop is CASSGNRDSYEQYF. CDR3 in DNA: TGCGCCAGCAGTGGAAATCGGGACAGCTACGAGCAGTACTTC.